This T cell receptor (beta chain) comes out of a study of tumor and adjacent non-tumor tissue in lung cancer. Germline V gives CDR1 SGHAT, CDR2 FQNNGV. The CDR3 loop spans 19 amino acids. Three rounds of nested PCR, following a modified ARM-PCR protocol, produced the TCRbeta library. One entry per CDR3 protein results from TCRdb running MiXCR on the multiplex PCR reads. The sample has 81,000 or so distinct CDR3 sequences, 80% to 90% seen once; the top ten hold approximately 55%. With regard to this clonotype: One end of the junction fails to match germline, which may point to a read error.

This sample's RNA came from whole unsorted tissue. More than 3 cm separated this lung sample from the edge of the tumor. The specimen sequenced was distant non-tumor lung tissue. The chain uses TRBV11-2 and TRBJ2-6, with TRBD1 as a possible D gene (5 bases). The receptor comes from a man aged 60 to 75 with non-small cell lung cancer. The CDR3 sequence is CARSLVPKDRPSGANVLTF. The CDR3 bases are TGTGCCAGAAGCTTAGTTCCAAAGGATAGGCCCTCTGGGGCCAACGTTCTGACTTTC.